This passage covers 2 T cell receptor beta chains from one sample sequenced in a study of T cells in tuberculosis. Generated by immunoSEQ multiplex PCR, the TCRdb table keeps only in-frame clones and is missing some. The sample includes approximately 35,000 clones, about 90% seen only once; the top ten take around 7%. Indicated time point: new active TB diagnosis, blood taken before or within 7 days of starting treatment. Specimen: PBMCs, collected at tuberculosis diagnosis. The receptors were gathered from an adult with tuberculosis. Some clones in this sample may be carry-over from other donors' samples.

The chain uses TRBV7-8 and TRBJ2-2, with D perhaps TRBD1 (5 bases). Trimming removed 5 bases at V and 4 bases at J, with 17 bases between. CDR3 length: 16 residues. From germline, CDR1 is SGHVS and CDR2 FQNEAQ. The CDR3 sequence is CASSTTGPLSTGELFF. Here the CDR3 DNA reads TGTGCCAGCAGCACCACAGGTCCCTTATCCACCGGGGAGCTGTTTTTT.

The rearrangement joins TRBV5-5 to TRBJ1-1, with D possibly TRBD1 on 6 matching bases. This CDR3 has 16 amino acids. Looked up from germline, CDR1 is SGHKS and CDR2 is YYEKEE (reference sequence). V gave up 0 bases and J gave up 3 bases, with 15 bases separating them. CDR3 loop: CASSLDALWTDTEAFF. The CDR3, as DNA: TGTGCCAGCAGCTTGGATGCCCTTTGGACAGACACTGAAGCTTTCTTT.